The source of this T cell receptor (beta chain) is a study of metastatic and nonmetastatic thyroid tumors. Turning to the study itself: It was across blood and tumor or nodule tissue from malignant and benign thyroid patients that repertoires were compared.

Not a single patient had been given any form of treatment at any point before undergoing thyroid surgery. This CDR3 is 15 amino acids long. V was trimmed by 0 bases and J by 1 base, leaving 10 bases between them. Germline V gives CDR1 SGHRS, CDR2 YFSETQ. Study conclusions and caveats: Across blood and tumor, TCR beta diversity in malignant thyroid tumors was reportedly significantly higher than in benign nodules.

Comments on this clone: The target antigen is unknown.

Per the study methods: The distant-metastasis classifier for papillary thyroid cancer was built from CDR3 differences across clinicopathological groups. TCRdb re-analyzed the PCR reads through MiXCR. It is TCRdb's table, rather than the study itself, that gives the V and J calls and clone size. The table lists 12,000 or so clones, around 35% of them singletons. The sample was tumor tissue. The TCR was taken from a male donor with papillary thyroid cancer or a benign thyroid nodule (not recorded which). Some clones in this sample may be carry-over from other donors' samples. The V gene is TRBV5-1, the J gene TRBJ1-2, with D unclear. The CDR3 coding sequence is TGCGCCAGCAGCTTGGACATCGGGTTTAACTATGGCTACACCTTC. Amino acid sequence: CASSLDIGFNYGYTF.